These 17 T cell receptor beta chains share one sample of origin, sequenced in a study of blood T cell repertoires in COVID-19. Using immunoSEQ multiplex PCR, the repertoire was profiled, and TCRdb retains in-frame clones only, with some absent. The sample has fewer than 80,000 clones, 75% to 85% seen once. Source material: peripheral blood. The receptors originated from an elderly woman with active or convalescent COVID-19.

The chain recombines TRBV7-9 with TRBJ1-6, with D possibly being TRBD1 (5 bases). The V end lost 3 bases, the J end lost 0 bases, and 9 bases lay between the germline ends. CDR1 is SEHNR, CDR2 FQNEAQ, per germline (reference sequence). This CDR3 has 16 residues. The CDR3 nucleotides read TGTGCCAGCAGCTTCGACAGTTCCTCCTATAATTCACCCCTCCACTTT. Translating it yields CASSFDSSSYNSPLHF.

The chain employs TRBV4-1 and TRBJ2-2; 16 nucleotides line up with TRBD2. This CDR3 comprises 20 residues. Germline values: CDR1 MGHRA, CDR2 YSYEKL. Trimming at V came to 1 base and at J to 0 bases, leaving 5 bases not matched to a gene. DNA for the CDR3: TGCGCCAGCAGCCAAGGATCGGGACTAGCGGGAGGGACGAACACCGGGGAGCTGTTTTTT. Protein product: CASSQGSGLAGGTNTGELFF.

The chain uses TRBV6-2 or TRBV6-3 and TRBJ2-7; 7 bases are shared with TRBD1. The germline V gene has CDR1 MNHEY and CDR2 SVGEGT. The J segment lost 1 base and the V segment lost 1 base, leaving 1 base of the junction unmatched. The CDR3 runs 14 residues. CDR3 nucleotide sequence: TGTGCCAGCAGTTACTTGGGACAGTCCTACGAGCAGTACTTC. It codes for CASSYLGQSYEQYF.

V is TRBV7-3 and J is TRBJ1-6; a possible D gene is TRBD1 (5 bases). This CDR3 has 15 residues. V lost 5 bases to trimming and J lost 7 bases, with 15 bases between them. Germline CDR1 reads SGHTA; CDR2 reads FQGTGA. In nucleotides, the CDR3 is TGTGCCAGCAGCCTGACTGCGACAGAGAATTCACCCCTCCACTTT. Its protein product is CASSLTATENSPLHF. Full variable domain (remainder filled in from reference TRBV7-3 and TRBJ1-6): GAGVSQTPSNKVTEKGKYVELRCDPISGHTALYWYRQSLGQGPEFLIYFQGTGAADDSGLPNDRFFAVRPEGSVSTLKIQRTERGDSAVYLCASSLTATENSPLHFGNGTRLTVT.

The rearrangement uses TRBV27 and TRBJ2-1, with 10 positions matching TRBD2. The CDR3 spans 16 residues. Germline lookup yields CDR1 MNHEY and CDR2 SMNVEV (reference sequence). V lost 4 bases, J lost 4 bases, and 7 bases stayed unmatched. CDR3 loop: CASSSIAGGPYNEQFF. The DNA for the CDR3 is TGTGCCAGCAGTTCCATAGCGGGAGGCCCTTACAATGAGCAGTTCTTC.

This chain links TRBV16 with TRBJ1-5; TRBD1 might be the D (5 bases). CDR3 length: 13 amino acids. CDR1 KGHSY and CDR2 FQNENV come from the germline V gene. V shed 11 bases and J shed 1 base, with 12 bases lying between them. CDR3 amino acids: CACSRGSNQPQHF. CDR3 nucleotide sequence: TGTGCCTGCTCTCGGGGGAGCAATCAGCCCCAGCATTTT.

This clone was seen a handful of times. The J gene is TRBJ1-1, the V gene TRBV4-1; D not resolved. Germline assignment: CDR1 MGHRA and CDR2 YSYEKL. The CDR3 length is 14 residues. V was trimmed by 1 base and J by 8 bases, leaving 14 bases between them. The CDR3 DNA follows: TGCGCCAGCAGCCAAGGCCTTCGAGCGTTAGAAGCTTTCTTT. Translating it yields CASSQGLRALEAFF.

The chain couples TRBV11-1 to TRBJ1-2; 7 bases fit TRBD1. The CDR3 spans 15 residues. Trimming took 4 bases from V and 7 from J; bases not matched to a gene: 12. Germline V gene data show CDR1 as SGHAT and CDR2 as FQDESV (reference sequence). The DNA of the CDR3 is TGTGCCAGCAGCTCTGGAAGGGGGCCCTGGTCTGGCTACACCTTC. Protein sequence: CASSSGRGPWSGYTF.

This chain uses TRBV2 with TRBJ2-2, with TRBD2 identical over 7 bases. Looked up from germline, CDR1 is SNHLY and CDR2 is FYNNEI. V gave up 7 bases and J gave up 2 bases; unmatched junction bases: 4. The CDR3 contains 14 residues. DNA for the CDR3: TGTGCCAGCAAAACGGGACTAAACACCGGGGAGCTGTTTTTT. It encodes CASKTGLNTGELFF.

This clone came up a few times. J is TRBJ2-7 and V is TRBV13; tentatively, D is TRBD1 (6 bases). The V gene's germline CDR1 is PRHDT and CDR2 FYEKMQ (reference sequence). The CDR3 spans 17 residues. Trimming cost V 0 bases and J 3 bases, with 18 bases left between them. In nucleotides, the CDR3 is TGTGCCAGCAGCTTAGGACAGGGCCTGAATCTATACTACGAGCAGTACTTC. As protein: CASSLGQGLNLYYEQYF.

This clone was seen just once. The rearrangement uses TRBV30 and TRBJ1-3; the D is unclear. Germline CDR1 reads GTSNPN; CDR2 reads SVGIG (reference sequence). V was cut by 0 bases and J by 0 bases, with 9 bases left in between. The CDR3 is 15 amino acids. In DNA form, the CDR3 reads TGTGCCTGGAGTGTTTCAGGATACTCTGGAAACACCATATATTTT. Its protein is CAWSVSGYSGNTIYF.

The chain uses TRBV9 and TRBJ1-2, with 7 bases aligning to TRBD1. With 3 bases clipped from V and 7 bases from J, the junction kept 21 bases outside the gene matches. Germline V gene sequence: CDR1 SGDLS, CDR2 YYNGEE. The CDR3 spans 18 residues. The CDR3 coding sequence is TGTGCCAGCAGCGGGGATCTAGGCGACAGGGAATTTTCGGCTGGCTACACCTTC. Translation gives CASSGDLGDREFSAGYTF.

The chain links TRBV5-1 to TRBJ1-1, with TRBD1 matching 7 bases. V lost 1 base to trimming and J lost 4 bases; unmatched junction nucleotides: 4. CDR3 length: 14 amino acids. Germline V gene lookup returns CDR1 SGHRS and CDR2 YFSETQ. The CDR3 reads CASSLSGGITEAFF. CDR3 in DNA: TGCGCCAGCAGCTTGTCAGGGGGTATCACTGAAGCTTTCTTT.

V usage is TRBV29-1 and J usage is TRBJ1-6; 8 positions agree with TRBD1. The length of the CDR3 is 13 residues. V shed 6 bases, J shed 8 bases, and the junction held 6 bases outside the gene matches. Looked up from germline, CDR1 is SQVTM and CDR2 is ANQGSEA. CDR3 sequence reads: CSVAQGADSPLHF. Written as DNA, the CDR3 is TGCAGCGTCGCTCAGGGGGCTGATTCACCCCTCCACTTT.

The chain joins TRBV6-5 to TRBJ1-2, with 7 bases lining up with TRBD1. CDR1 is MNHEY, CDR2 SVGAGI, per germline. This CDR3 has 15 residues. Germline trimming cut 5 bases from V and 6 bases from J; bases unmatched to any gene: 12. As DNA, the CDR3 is TGTGCCAGCAGTAACCGACAGGGCGCGTCCGATGGCTACACCTTC. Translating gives CASSNRQGASDGYTF.

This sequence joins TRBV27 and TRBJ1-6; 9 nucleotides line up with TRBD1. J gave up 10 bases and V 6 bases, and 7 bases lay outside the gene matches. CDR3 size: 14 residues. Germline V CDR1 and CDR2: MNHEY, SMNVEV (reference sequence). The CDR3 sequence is CASRPDRGTSPLHF. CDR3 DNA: TGTGCCAGCAGGCCGGACAGGGGAACATCACCCCTCCACTTT.

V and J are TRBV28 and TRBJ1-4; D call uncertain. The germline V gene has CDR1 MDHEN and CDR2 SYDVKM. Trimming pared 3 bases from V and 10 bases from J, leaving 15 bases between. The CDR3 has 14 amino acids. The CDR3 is CASSLLFLGRKLFF. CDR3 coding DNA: TGTGCCAGCAGTTTGCTTTTTCTGGGCAGAAAACTGTTTTTT.